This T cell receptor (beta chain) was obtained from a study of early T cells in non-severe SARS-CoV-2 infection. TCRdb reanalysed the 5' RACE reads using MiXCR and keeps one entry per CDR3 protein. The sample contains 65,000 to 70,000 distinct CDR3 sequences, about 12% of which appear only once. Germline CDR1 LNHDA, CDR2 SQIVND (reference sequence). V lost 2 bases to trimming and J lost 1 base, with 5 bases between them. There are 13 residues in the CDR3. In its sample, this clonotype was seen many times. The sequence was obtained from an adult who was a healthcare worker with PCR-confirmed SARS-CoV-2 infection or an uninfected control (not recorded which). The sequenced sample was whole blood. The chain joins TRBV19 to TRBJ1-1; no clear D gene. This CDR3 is CASSISGNTEAFF. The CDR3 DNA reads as TGTGCCAGTAGTATAAGTGGGAACACTGAAGCTTTCTTT.